Presented here are 10 T cell receptor beta chains from one specimen sequenced in a study of blood T cell repertoires in COVID-19. Sequencing was performed with immunoSEQ multiplex PCR; in TCRdb, only in-frame clones are kept and a portion is missing. The sample records 120,000 or so clones, 88% being singletons. The source material was peripheral blood. Receptor source: a man aged 45-65 years with acute or convalescent COVID-19.

This chain joins TRBV5-4 and TRBJ2-7; 9 nucleotides match TRBD2. Looked up from germline, CDR1 is SGHNT and CDR2 is YYREEE (reference sequence). This CDR3 has 15 residues. V trimming: 0 bases; J trimming: 2 bases; junction bases outside the gene matches: 3. CDR3 coding DNA: TGTGCCAGCAGCTTGGCGGCGGGAGGGCCCTACGAGCAGTACTTC. Translation: CASSLAAGGPYEQYF.

This chain links TRBV9 with TRBJ1-5, with D tentatively TRBD1 (6 bases). The CDR3 extends over 16 amino acids. Trimming took 0 bases from V and 11 from J, leaving 21 bases between them. In germline, CDR1 is SGDLS, CDR2 YYNGEE. The CDR3 DNA reads TGTGCCAGCAGCGTAGGTGGCCAGGGGCCCCGATGGGCCCAGCATTTT. Translation gives CASSVGGQGPRWAQHF.

J is TRBJ2-1 and V is TRBV7-7, with 11 bases lining up with TRBD2. The germline V gene encodes CDR1 SSHAT and CDR2 FNYEAQ (reference sequence). The ends lost 2 bases at V and 10 bases at J; junction bases unmatched: 7. This CDR3 is 15 amino acids long. The CDR3 reads CASSLILAGAEEQFF. The DNA for the CDR3 is TGTGCCAGCAGCTTAATACTAGCGGGAGCGGAGGAGCAGTTCTTC.

The chain uses TRBV19 and TRBJ1-2, with D unresolved. The CDR3 loop spans 14 amino acids. CDR1 LNHDA and CDR2 SQIVND come from the germline V gene (reference sequence). V shed 1 base and J shed 4 bases, with 10 bases lying between them. CDR3 coding DNA: TGTGCCAGTAGTATAGTTGGGTCTAGCTATGGCTACACCTTC. Translating gives CASSIVGSSYGYTF.

The chain carries TRBV4-2 and TRBJ2-1; 7 bases match TRBD2. J lost 6 bases, V lost 1 base, and 12 bases had no gene match. The CDR3 length is 17 residues. CDR1 is LGHNA and CDR2 is YNFKEQ in the germline V gene. The CDR3 here is CASSQGRGRSLLNEQFF. The CDR3 DNA sequence: TGTGCCAGCAGCCAAGGGCGGGGGAGGAGTCTACTCAATGAGCAGTTCTTC.

V is TRBV29-1 and J is TRBJ1-1, with TRBD1 as a possible D gene (5 bases). Germline V gives CDR1 SQVTM, CDR2 ANQGSEA. Trimming removed 4 bases at V and 4 bases at J, with 13 bases between. The CDR3 runs to 13 residues. The chain's CDR3 is CSVVSGRATEAFF. The CDR3 region has the DNA TGCAGCGTTGTCTCTGGCAGGGCCACTGAAGCTTTCTTT.

This clone appeared a few times. The chain joins TRBV5-1 to TRBJ2-5; 15 bases are a match to TRBD2. V trimming: 4 bases; J trimming: 5 bases; junction bases outside the gene matches: 3. Germline CDR1 reads SGHRS; CDR2 reads YFSETQ. The CDR3 loop spans 15 amino acids. CDR3 amino acids: CASSPGTSGRETQYF. For the CDR3, the DNA is TGCGCCAGCAGCCCAGGGACTAGCGGGAGGGAGACCCAGTACTTC.

The chain employs TRBV7-2 and TRBJ2-7; 8 nucleotides match TRBD2. Germline CDR1 and CDR2: SGHTA and FQGNSA. The junction had 9 bases not matched to a gene; V was cut back by 5 bases and J by 3 bases. The CDR3 covers 15 residues. This CDR3 is CASSPSSGSDYEQYF. In DNA form, the CDR3 reads TGTGCCAGCAGCCCATCTAGCGGGTCAGACTACGAGCAGTACTTC.

The V and J genes are TRBV5-5 and TRBJ1-6; 7 bases match TRBD1. Trimming cost V 0 bases and J 6 bases; bases outside gene matches: 3. The length of the CDR3 is 15 residues. Germline CDR1 SGHKS, CDR2 YYEKEE (reference sequence). The CDR3 here is CASSLDRGPNSPLHF. CDR3 bases: TGTGCCAGCAGCTTGGACAGGGGTCCTAATTCACCCCTCCACTTT.

This chain links TRBV2 with TRBJ2-1; D gene ambiguous. V was cut by 3 bases and J by 9 bases, with 6 bases left in between. CDR1 SNHLY and CDR2 FYNNEI come from the germline V gene. The CDR3 has 11 residues. CDR3: CASSDSREQFF. The CDR3 DNA reads TGTGCCAGCAGTGATAGTCGTGAGCAGTTCTTC.